One and the same sample provided the 20 T cell receptor beta chains below, sequenced in a study of long-term antiretroviral therapy in people with HIV. Survey level was the resolution at which the v3.0 immunoSEQ assay ran. Only in-frame clones appear in the TCRdb table, and some are missing; sequencing was by immunoSEQ multiplex PCR. This sample has 20,000 to 25,000 clones, with approximately 82% found just once. This material consisted of unsorted PBMCs, taken less than 2.5 years after starting antiretroviral therapy. The receptors stem from a man aged 35-49 years with HIV.

This rearrangement joins TRBV28 to TRBJ2-7, with D perhaps matching TRBD1 (6 bases). V lost 2 bases to trimming and J lost 6 bases, with 20 bases between them. Germline V CDR1 and CDR2: MDHEN, SYDVKM. The CDR3 sequence is 16 residues long. The CDR3 spells CASSLSGTGSFGEQYF. The CDR3 DNA follows: TGTGCCAGCAGTTTAAGCGGCACAGGGTCCTTCGGCGAGCAGTACTTC.

The chain's CDR3 is CASSAGGTGHTGELFF. The CDR3 coding sequence is TGTGCCAGCAGCGCTGGTGGGACAGGGCACACCGGGGAGCTGTTTTTT. J is TRBJ2-2 and V is TRBV11-2; TRBD1 matches 9 bases. With 5 bases clipped from V and 3 bases from J, the junction kept 7 bases outside the gene matches. This CDR3 is built from 16 residues. Germline lookup yields CDR1 SGHAT and CDR2 FQNNGV.

The V gene is TRBV10-2, the J gene TRBJ2-2; TRBD1 is a possible D gene (6 bases). The CDR3 is 14 amino acids. CDR1 WSHSY and CDR2 SAAADI come from the germline V gene. V shed 6 bases and J shed 3 bases, with 11 bases lying between them. CDR3 nucleotide sequence: TGCGCCAGCAGATCCAACAGGGACACCGGGGAGCTGTTTTTT. Its protein is CASRSNRDTGELFF.

The chain has TRBV5-4 and TRBJ2-1; D perhaps matches TRBD2 (7 bases). Trimming shortened V by 1 base and J by 7 bases, and 9 bases separated the two germline ends. Per germline, CDR1 SGHNT and CDR2 YYREEE (reference sequence). The CDR3 has 13 residues. The CDR3 nucleotides are TGTGCCAGCAGCTTGAGGGGGGGAAATGAGCAGTTCTTC. Translated, it gives CASSLRGGNEQFF.

This chain links TRBV25-1 with TRBJ2-7, with D hard to call. The germline CDR1 and CDR2 sequences are MGHDK and SYGVNS. The CDR3 spans 10 residues. The V and J ends lost 3 bases and 5 bases respectively, with 2 bases between them. This chain's CDR3 is CASSDHEQYF. Here the CDR3 DNA reads TGTGCCAGCAGTGATCACGAGCAGTACTTC.

V gene TRBV12-5 combines with J gene TRBJ1-4; D not resolved. CDR1 is LGHNT, CDR2 FRNRAP, per germline. CDR3 length equals 16 residues. The germline V and J ends were trimmed by 0 bases and 0 bases, with 8 bases remaining between them. The CDR3 DNA reads TGTGCTAGTGGTTTGGTAGTGGGTCCAACTAATGAAAAACTGTTTTTT. It encodes CASGLVVGPTNEKLFF.

The chain couples TRBV4-2 to TRBJ1-2; 8 nucleotides align to TRBD1. The V segment lost 0 bases and the J segment 8 bases; nucleotides outside the gene matches: 14. The germline V gene has CDR1 LGHNA and CDR2 YNFKEQ. CDR3 size: 17 residues. CDR3 DNA: TGTGCCAGCAGCCAAGAAGGCGTCAGTCAGGGGGCGTTAGGCTACACCTTC. It codes for CASSQEGVSQGALGYTF.

The chain has TRBV5-8 and TRBJ2-3; 9 bases map to TRBD1. This CDR3 contains 14 residues. CDR1 and CDR2 (germline): SGHTS, YDEGEE. The junction had 6 bases not matched to a gene; V was cut back by 4 bases and J by 6 bases. The CDR3, as DNA: TGTGCCAGCAGCCGGACAGGGGCCCTGGATACGCAGTATTTT. Amino acids: CASSRTGALDTQYF.

The rearrangement uses TRBV5-1 and TRBJ2-7; TRBD1 matches 10 bases. The junction had 10 bases not matched to a gene; V was cut back by 4 bases and J by 6 bases. CDR3 size: 15 residues. Germline-derived CDR1 and CDR2 are SGHRS and YFSETQ. CDR3 DNA: TGCGCCAGCAGCCTTCTCGCGGGGACAGGGGCCGAGCAGTACTTC. It is translated as CASSLLAGTGAEQYF.

This rearrangement joins TRBV19 to TRBJ1-1; possibly TRBD1 for D (6 bases). The length of the CDR3 is 15 residues. The germline CDR1 and CDR2 sequences are LNHDA and SQIVND (reference sequence). CDR3 nucleotide sequence: TGTGCGTCTACGGACCAACAGGGCGGTAGCACTGAAGCTTTCTTT. Translation: CASTDQQGGSTEAFF. Full variable domain (rest looked up from reference TRBV19 and TRBJ1-1): DGGITQSPKYLFRKEGQNVTLSCEQNLNHDAMYWYRQDPGQGLRLIYYSQIVNDFQKGDIAEGYSVSREKKESFPLTVTSAQKNPTAFYLCASTDQQGGSTEAFFGQGTRLTVV.

This chain joins TRBV7-9 and TRBJ2-7; weak D call: TRBD2 (6 bases). CDR1 and CDR2 from the germline V gene are SEHNR and FQNEAQ (reference sequence). CDR3 size: 12 residues. Trimming pared 4 bases from V and 6 bases from J, leaving 10 bases between. The CDR3 loop is CASSYVGGEQYF. In DNA, the CDR3 is TGTGCCAGCAGCTACGTGGGGGGCGAGCAGTACTTC.

This clone turned up a few times. The chain links TRBV7-2 to TRBJ2-1, with unresolved D. The CDR3 runs to 13 residues. V shed 3 bases and J shed 8 bases, with 11 bases lying between them. Germline CDR1 reads SGHTA; CDR2 reads FQGNSA. The chain's CDR3 is CASSFSRSDEQFF. The CDR3 nucleotides are TGTGCCAGCAGCTTTTCTAGGTCCGATGAGCAGTTCTTC.

This clone appeared once. The V gene is TRBV27, the J gene TRBJ2-7; possibly TRBD2 for D (5 bases). Trimming left V 3 bases short and J 3 bases short, with 12 bases between. Germline values: CDR1 MNHEY, CDR2 SMNVEV (reference sequence). This CDR3 is built from 14 residues. As DNA, the CDR3 is TGTGCCAGCAGTTTCGTGGACTCCCTCTACGAGCAGTACTTC. Translating it yields CASSFVDSLYEQYF.

CDR3 sequence reads: CASSSWAGELFF. DNA for the CDR3: TGTGCCAGCAGCTCGTGGGCCGGGGAGCTGTTTTTT. The J gene is TRBJ2-2, the V gene TRBV2; D ambiguous. Germline V CDR1 and CDR2: SNHLY, FYNNEI. V was clipped by 6 bases and J by 6 bases, with 8 bases between them. The CDR3 has 12 amino acids.

The V and J genes are TRBV2 and TRBJ2-7, with D possibly TRBD1 on 5 matching bases. CDR1 is SNHLY and CDR2 is FYNNEI in the germline V gene. This CDR3 spans 14 amino acids. V was cut by 3 bases and J by 2 bases, with 11 bases left in between. For the CDR3, the DNA is TGTGCCAGCAGTGAGGCAGGGTTGACCTACGAGCAGTACTTC. Its protein is CASSEAGLTYEQYF.

The V gene is TRBV27, the J gene TRBJ2-7, with D possibly matching TRBD2 (6 bases). The CDR3 spans 15 residues. Germline assignment: CDR1 MNHEY and CDR2 SMNVEV (reference sequence). Deletions cut 6 bases from V and 2 bases from J, with 17 bases between. CDR3 protein: CASSGGIQHAYEQYF. In DNA, the CDR3 is TGTGCCAGCAGCGGAGGGATCCAGCACGCCTACGAGCAGTACTTC.

The chain carries TRBV21-1 and TRBJ1-5. TRBV21-1 is flagged as a pseudogene. The CDR3 is 16 amino acids. The CDR3 sequence is CARPEAKRGGNQPQHF. The CDR3 nucleotides are TGTGCCCGCCCGGAGGCCAAGAGAGGAGGCAATCAGCCCCAGCATTTT.

The chain links TRBV10-2 to TRBJ2-4; maybe TRBD1 (5 bases). Trimming took 0 bases from V and 8 from J, leaving 14 bases between them. There are 15 residues in the CDR3. Germline V gene sequence: CDR1 WSHSY, CDR2 SAAADI. The DNA of the CDR3 is TGCGCCAGCAGTGAGTCGAAAGGGCAGGGCTACATTCAGTACTTC. It translates to CASSESKGQGYIQYF.

This clone was found once. J is TRBJ2-7 and V is TRBV6-4; TRBD1 matches at 12 bases. The CDR3 length is 18 residues. The ends lost 4 bases at V and 3 bases at J; junction bases unmatched: 13. Germline assignment: CDR1 MRHNA and CDR2 SNTAGT. CDR3 nucleotides: TGTGCCAGCAGTGCCCGGGACAGGGGGCTAATACCCCTCTACGAGCAGTACTTC. Protein: CASSARDRGLIPLYEQYF.

The V gene is TRBV2, the J gene TRBJ1-2; 10 bases agree with TRBD1. This CDR3 has 15 residues. The germline V gene encodes CDR1 SNHLY and CDR2 FYNNEI. Germline trimming cut 5 bases from V and 8 bases from J; bases unmatched to any gene: 11. This CDR3 is CASSYPGQGPQGYTF. The CDR3 nucleotides read TGTGCCAGCAGTTACCCGGGACAGGGGCCGCAGGGCTACACCTTC.